This entry concerns a single T cell receptor (beta chain). These data are taken from a study of blood T cell repertoires in COVID-19. Overall study context: Sources were T cells, B-cell-depleted T cells, or PBMCs; the material itself was cDNA or gDNA.

In the study's own analysis: For nucleated cells, counts were estimated from reference gene primer amplification. Sequencing was performed with immunoSEQ multiplex PCR; in TCRdb, only in-frame clones are kept and a portion is missing. D and trimming come from the DNA, and the V and J calls and clone size come from that table. The table shows more than 150,000 clones, with approximately 90% occurring only once. The recovered donors of Cohort 3 showed two negative PCRs, clearance, or symptom resolution. Germline CDR1 reads LGHNT; CDR2 reads FRNRAP. The CDR3 loop spans 12 amino acids. Trimming took off 6 bases at V and 6 bases at J, with 9 bases between the two ends.

The material sequenced was PBMCs or T cells enriched from blood (not recorded which). V gene TRBV12-5 combines with J gene TRBJ1-5; D is uncertain. The TCR sequence derives from a woman aged 25 to 45 who had recovered from COVID-19. DNA for the CDR3: TGTGCTAGTGGCCCCGAGGGTCAGCCCCAGCATTTT. Its translation is CASGPEGQPQHF.